These 27 T cell receptor beta chains share one sample of origin, sequenced in a study of blood T cell repertoires in COVID-19. Using immunoSEQ multiplex PCR, the repertoire was profiled, and TCRdb retains in-frame clones only, with some absent. The sample includes 75,000 to 95,000 clones, around 90% of them seen just once. Sequenced input: peripheral blood. The receptor source for this set is a woman in her sixties or seventies with COVID-19, enrolled during active disease.

The DNA for the CDR3 is TGTGCCAGCAGTTACGGACAGGGCAATCAGCCCCAGCATTTT. It yields the protein CASSYGQGNQPQHF. The chain carries TRBV6-6 and TRBJ1-5; 7 bases are shared with TRBD1. The J segment lost 2 bases and the V segment lost 2 bases, leaving 0 bases of the junction unmatched. CDR1 is MNHNY, CDR2 SVGAGI, per germline (reference sequence). This CDR3 comprises 14 residues.

The gene calls are TRBV6-2 or TRBV6-3 and TRBJ2-7, with D hard to call. Trimming shortened V by 4 bases and J by 9 bases, and 10 bases separated the two germline ends. Germline-derived CDR1 and CDR2 are MNHEY and SVGEGT. This CDR3 is 11 amino acids long. The chain's CDR3 is CASSSEMLQYF. In DNA, the CDR3 is TGTGCCAGCAGTTCCGAGATGCTGCAGTACTTC.

The rearrangement joins TRBV7-9 to TRBJ1-2, with a tentative D call TRBD1 (6 bases). V was pared by 5 bases and J by 1 base, with 20 bases between. There are 17 residues in the CDR3. Germline V gene sequence: CDR1 SEHNR, CDR2 FQNEAQ (reference sequence). Written as DNA, the CDR3 is TGTGCCAGCAGCGGGTCGACAGGATACCCTGTTAACTATGGCTACACCTTC. Protein: CASSGSTGYPVNYGYTF.

V usage is TRBV19 and J usage is TRBJ2-7; perhaps TRBD1 as D (6 bases). CDR3 size: 13 residues. Trimming shortened V by 6 bases and J by 3 bases, and 12 bases separated the two germline ends. In germline, CDR1 is LNHDA, CDR2 SQIVND (reference sequence). The CDR3 DNA reads TGTGCCAGTAGGAAGACAGGCGGCTACGAGCAGTACTTC. Protein sequence: CASRKTGGYEQYF.

This chain links TRBV3-1 (or the pseudogene TRBV3-2) with TRBJ1-2; D might be TRBD1 (5 bases). The V end lost 4 bases, the J end lost 0 bases, and 12 bases lay between the germline ends. Germline values: CDR1 LGHDT, CDR2 YNNKEL (reference sequence). This CDR3 is 15 amino acids long. For the CDR3, the DNA is TGTGCCAGCAGCCTCCCTTCGACAGCTAACTATGGCTACACCTTC. It is translated as CASSLPSTANYGYTF.

This clone occurred once. J is TRBJ1-2 and V is TRBV10-2; TRBD1 matches 7 bases. Germline V gene data show CDR1 as WSHSY and CDR2 as SAAADI. Trimming removed 0 bases from V and 4 bases from J; junction bases left unmatched: 5. This CDR3 region has 15 residues. In DNA, the CDR3 is TGCGCCAGCAGTGAGTCCAAGGGGACAGTCTATGGCTACACCTTC. Its protein product is CASSESKGTVYGYTF.

V and J are TRBV5-1 and TRBJ2-5; possible D gene TRBD2, 5 bases. CDR3 size: 14 residues. Trimming shortened V by 2 bases and J by 4 bases, and 12 bases separated the two germline ends. Germline-derived CDR1 and CDR2 are SGHRS and YFSETQ. CDR3 nucleotides: TGCGCCAGCAGCTTATTTCCGGGGTCAGAGACCCAGTACTTC. It encodes CASSLFPGSETQYF.

The genes are TRBV19 and TRBJ2-7, with 11 bases fitting TRBD2. Trimming took 0 bases from V and 2 from J; bases not matched to a gene: 3. CDR1 is LNHDA, CDR2 SQIVND, per germline (reference sequence). The CDR3 extends over 16 amino acids. The CDR3 is CASSIELAGGTYEQYF. DNA of the CDR3: TGTGCCAGTAGTATAGAGCTAGCGGGGGGCACCTACGAGCAGTACTTC.

This sequence joins TRBV19 and TRBJ1-5, with a possible D match to TRBD1 (6 bases). The germline V gene encodes CDR1 LNHDA and CDR2 SQIVND (reference sequence). Between the trimmed V and J ends, which lost 4 bases and 6 bases, there was a span of 16 bases. The CDR3 is 15 residues long. CDR3 in DNA: TGTGCCAGTAGTACAGCGGGGGGGCAGGGTCAGCCCCAGCATTTT. This codes for CASSTAGGQGQPQHF. The full variable domain, its missing parts supplied by reference TRBV19 and TRBJ1-5, is DGGITQSPKYLFRKEGQNVTLSCEQNLNHDAMYWYRQDPGQGLRLIYYSQIVNDFQKGDIAEGYSVSREKKESFPLTVTSAQKNPTAFYLCASSTAGGQGQPQHFGDGTRLSIL.

The chain uses TRBV5-6 and TRBJ2-2; D unresolved. The V and J ends lost 5 bases and 0 bases respectively, with 14 bases between them. Germline assignment: CDR1 SGHDT and CDR2 YYEEEE. The CDR3 consists of 16 residues. As DNA, the CDR3 is TGTGCCAGCAGTCCGATAACTATCGCGAACACCGGGGAGCTGTTTTTT. It translates to CASSPITIANTGELFF.

The table lists this clone with a few counts. The chain links TRBV30 to TRBJ1-6; 9 bases fit TRBD1. The germline V gene has CDR1 GTSNPN and CDR2 SVGIG (reference sequence). V trimming: 8 bases; J trimming: 8 bases; junction bases outside the gene matches: 16. The CDR3 sequence is 16 residues long. CDR3 in amino acids: CALGGTGPAGYSPLHF. The CDR3 DNA is TGTGCCCTGGGGGGGACAGGGCCCGCGGGGTATTCACCCCTCCACTTT.

The gene calls are TRBV19 and TRBJ2-7; D may be TRBD2 (5 bases). The CDR3 is 11 residues long. Germline lookup yields CDR1 LNHDA and CDR2 SQIVND (reference sequence). V was clipped by 5 bases and J by 5 bases, with 7 bases between them. The CDR3 spells CASSLRDEQYF. The CDR3 DNA reads TGTGCCAGTAGTCTGAGGGACGAGCAGTACTTC.

This chain connects TRBV11-2 to TRBJ2-7, with D unresolved. The CDR3 sequence is 14 residues long. Germline-derived CDR1 and CDR2 are SGHAT and FQNNGV. V shed 4 bases and J shed 3 bases, with 13 bases lying between them. The CDR3 nucleotides are TGTGCCAGCAGCTACCAGGCAATGGTCTACGAGCAGTACTTC. It yields the protein CASSYQAMVYEQYF.

The rearrangement links TRBV4-1 to TRBJ1-1; no firm D call. The CDR3 is 13 amino acids. Germline lookup yields CDR1 MGHRA and CDR2 YSYEKL. Trimming pared 2 bases from V and 1 base from J, leaving 5 bases between. CDR3: CASSQRQNTEAFF. The DNA for the CDR3 is TGCGCCAGCAGCCAAAGACAGAACACTGAAGCTTTCTTT.

The CDR3: CASSSSRGGTDTQYF. DNA of the CDR3: TGCGCCAGCAGCTCAAGCCGGGGGGGCACAGATACGCAGTATTTT. The V gene is TRBV5-1, the J gene TRBJ2-3; the match to TRBD2 covers 7 bases. The CDR3 runs 15 residues. From germline, CDR1 is SGHRS and CDR2 YFSETQ. The ends lost 3 bases at V and 1 base at J; junction bases unmatched: 5.

The rearrangement uses TRBV30 and TRBJ1-1; D is undetermined. Germline V gene sequence: CDR1 GTSNPN, CDR2 SVGIG (reference sequence). The CDR3 is 12 amino acids. The V gene lost 5 bases and the J gene lost 3 bases, with 10 bases spanning the gap. Here the CDR3 reads CAWGERYTEAFF. CDR3 coding DNA: TGTGCCTGGGGCGAGAGGTACACTGAAGCTTTCTTT.

V gene TRBV12-3 or TRBV12-4 combines with J gene TRBJ2-2, with TRBD2 identical over 7 bases. With 6 bases clipped from V and 4 bases from J, the junction kept 2 bases outside the gene matches. This CDR3 has 13 amino acids. The DNA of the CDR3 is TGTGCCAGCAGGCTAGCGGCCACCGGGGAGCTGTTTTTT. Protein sequence: CASRLAATGELFF.

V usage is TRBV29-1 and J usage is TRBJ2-7; 11 bases fit TRBD1. V trimming: 6 bases; J trimming: 4 bases; junction bases outside the gene matches: 5. Germline CDR1 and CDR2: SQVTM and ANQGSEA. The CDR3 loop spans 13 amino acids. The CDR3 DNA reads as TGCAGCGTGACCGGGACAGGGGGTTACGAGCAGTACTTC. It translates to CSVTGTGGYEQYF.

The rearrangement joins TRBV14 to TRBJ1-6; D ambiguous. The CDR3 has 19 amino acids. CDR1 and CDR2 (germline): SGHDN, FVKESK. V lost 3 bases, J lost 10 bases, and 28 bases lay in between. The DNA for the CDR3 is TGTGCCAGCAGCCAGGTCGCTGTTTACATCGATGAATTGGGCTCACCCCTCCACTTT. This translates into CASSQVAVYIDELGSPLHF.

This clone turned up a few times. V gene TRBV6-5 combines with J gene TRBJ2-5, with a weak D call TRBD1 (6 bases). Germline V gene sequence: CDR1 MNHEY, CDR2 SVGAGI. The CDR3 sequence is 14 residues long. V was clipped by 7 bases and J by 1 base, with 13 bases between them. The CDR3 DNA is TGTGCCAGCACCCTAGGACAGTTCCAAGAGACCCAGTACTTC. Translating gives CASTLGQFQETQYF.

This CDR3 reads CASSVQGPHGGNEQFF. Here the CDR3 DNA reads TGTGCCAGCAGCGTACAGGGTCCACACGGTGGGAATGAGCAGTTCTTC. This chain uses TRBV9 with TRBJ2-1; possibly TRBD1 for D (5 bases). Trimming took 1 base from V and 7 from J, leaving 18 bases between them. The CDR3 is 16 amino acids. Per germline, CDR1 SGDLS and CDR2 YYNGEE.

V and J are TRBV6-1 and TRBJ2-3, with unresolved D. This CDR3 spans 15 amino acids. Trimming took 0 bases from V and 0 from J, leaving 7 bases between them. The germline V gene has CDR1 MNHNS and CDR2 SASEGT. The CDR3 DNA reads as TGTGCCAGCAGTGAAGCAGCACTCAGCACAGATACGCAGTATTTT. Encoded protein: CASSEAALSTDTQYF.

This clone was observed a single time. This chain links TRBV3-1 (or the pseudogene TRBV3-2) with TRBJ1-1; D might be TRBD1 (6 bases). The CDR3 runs to 15 residues. Germline loops: CDR1 LGHDT, CDR2 YNNKEL (reference sequence). Trimming pared 3 bases from V and 1 base from J, leaving 12 bases between. CDR3 protein: CASSHHGGRNTEAFF. DNA for the CDR3: TGTGCCAGCAGCCACCACGGGGGGCGGAACACTGAAGCTTTCTTT.

The chain carries TRBV3-1 (or the pseudogene TRBV3-2) and TRBJ1-1; D possibly corresponds to TRBD1 (6 bases). Per germline, CDR1 LGHDT and CDR2 YNNKEL (reference sequence). The ends were cut back, 2 bases at V and 1 base at J, with 20 bases in the middle. The CDR3 length is 18 residues. CDR3 loop: CASSQRSRYGTRNTEAFF. As DNA, the CDR3 is TGTGCCAGCAGCCAACGATCTCGTTACGGGACACGGAACACTGAAGCTTTCTTT.

CDR3 bases: TGTGCCAGCACCTCGGGGGGGGAGACCCAGTACTTC. Its protein is CASTSGGETQYF. V and J are TRBV6-5 and TRBJ2-5; 8 nucleotides agree with TRBD2. Looked up from germline, CDR1 is MNHEY and CDR2 is SVGAGI. This CDR3 contains 12 residues. V lost 7 bases to trimming and J lost 5 bases; unmatched junction nucleotides: 3.

This clone has only a few counts. The CDR3 is CASSRQGYQPQHF. Here the CDR3 DNA reads TGTGCCAGCAGTCGGCAGGGGTATCAGCCCCAGCATTTT. The chain employs TRBV6-2 or TRBV6-3 and TRBJ1-5; D perhaps matches TRBD1 (6 bases). The germline V gene encodes CDR1 MNHEY and CDR2 SVGEGT. Between the trimmed V and J ends, which lost 5 bases and 5 bases, there was a span of 10 bases. The CDR3 has 13 residues.

V usage is TRBV27 and J usage is TRBJ2-5; D is undetermined. V shed 2 bases and J shed 1 base, with 5 bases lying between them. This CDR3 has 13 amino acids. From germline, CDR1 is MNHEY and CDR2 SMNVEV (reference sequence). Written as DNA, the CDR3 is TGTGCCAGCAGTTTAAGGAGCCAAGAGACCCAGTACTTC. This codes for CASSLRSQETQYF.